This T cell receptor (beta chain) was captured in a study of T-cell reconstitution after alpha-beta-depleted transplantation in children. The CDR3 contains 14 residues. V lost 0 bases and J lost 2, with 8 bases in between. Points from the study as a whole: Certain patients had high TCRbeta diversity at day 60, and it came from recipient T cells and thymic progenitors that survived. By about two months after transplant, alpha-beta T cells reportedly arose from several hundred graft clones that had expanded. One year after transplant, T-cell counts and diversity came mostly from newly produced T cells.

Molecular barcoding with unique molecular identifiers was used for the TCRbeta library. TCRdb passed the PCR reads through MiXCR, listing each CDR3 protein once. The sample contains hundreds of thousands of distinct CDR3 sequences, around 12% of which appear only once. In its sample, this clonotype was seen many times. Its antigen is undetermined. The rearrangement uses TRBV12-3 or TRBV12-4 and TRBJ2-7; D unclear. The source of this sequence is a girl aged 2-10 years with congenital amegakaryocytic thrombocytopenia, due to receive a stem cell transplant. The sequencing here drew on PBMCs, taken before TCRalphabeta/CD19-depleted stem cell transplant. CDR3 sequence: CASSLAGLTYEQYF. In DNA, the CDR3 is TGTGCCAGCAGTTTAGCGGGCCTTACCTACGAGCAGTACTTC.